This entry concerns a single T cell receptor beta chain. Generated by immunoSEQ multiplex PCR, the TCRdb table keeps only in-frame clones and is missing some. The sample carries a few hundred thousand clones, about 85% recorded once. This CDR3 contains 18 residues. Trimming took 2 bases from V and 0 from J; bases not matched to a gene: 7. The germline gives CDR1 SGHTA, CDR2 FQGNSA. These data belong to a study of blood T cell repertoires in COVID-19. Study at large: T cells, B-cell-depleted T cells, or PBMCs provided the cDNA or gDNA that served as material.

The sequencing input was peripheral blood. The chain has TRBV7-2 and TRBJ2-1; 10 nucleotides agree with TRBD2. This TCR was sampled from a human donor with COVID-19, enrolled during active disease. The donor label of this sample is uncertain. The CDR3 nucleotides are TGTGCCAGCAGCTTATCGACTAGCGGGCAAAGCTCCTACAATGAGCAGTTCTTC. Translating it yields CASSLSTSGQSSYNEQFF. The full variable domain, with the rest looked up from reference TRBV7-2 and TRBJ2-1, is GAGVSQSPSNKVTEKGKDVELRCDPISGHTALYWYRQSLGQGLEFLIYFQGNSAPDKSGLPSDRFSAERTGGSVSTLTIQRTQQEDSAVYLCASSLSTSGQSSYNEQFFGPGTRLTVL.